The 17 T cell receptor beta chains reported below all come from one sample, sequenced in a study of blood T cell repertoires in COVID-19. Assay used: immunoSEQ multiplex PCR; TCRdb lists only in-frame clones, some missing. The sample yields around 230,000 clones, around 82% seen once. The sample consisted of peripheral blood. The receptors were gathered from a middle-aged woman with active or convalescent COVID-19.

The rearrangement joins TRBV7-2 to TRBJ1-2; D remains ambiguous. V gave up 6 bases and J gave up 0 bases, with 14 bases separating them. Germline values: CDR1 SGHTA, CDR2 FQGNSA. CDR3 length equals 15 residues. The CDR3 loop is CASSFTAISNYGYTF. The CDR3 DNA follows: TGTGCCAGCAGTTTTACAGCAATCTCTAACTATGGCTACACCTTC.

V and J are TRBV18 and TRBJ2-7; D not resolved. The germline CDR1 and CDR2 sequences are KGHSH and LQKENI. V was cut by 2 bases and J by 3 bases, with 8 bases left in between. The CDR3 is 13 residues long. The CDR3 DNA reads TGTGCCAGCTCACCATCCCCAAACTACGAGCAGTACTTC. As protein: CASSPSPNYEQYF.

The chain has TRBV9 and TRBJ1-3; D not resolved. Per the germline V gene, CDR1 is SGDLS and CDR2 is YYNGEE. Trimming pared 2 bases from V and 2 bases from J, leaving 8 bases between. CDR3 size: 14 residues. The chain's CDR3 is CASSVGLAGNTIYF. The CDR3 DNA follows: TGTGCCAGCAGCGTTGGACTCGCTGGAAACACCATATATTTT.

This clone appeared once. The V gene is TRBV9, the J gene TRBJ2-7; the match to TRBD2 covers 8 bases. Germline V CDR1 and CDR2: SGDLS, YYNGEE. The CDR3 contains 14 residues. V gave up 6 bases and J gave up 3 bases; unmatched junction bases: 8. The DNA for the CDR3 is TGTGCCAGCACCCAGGGACTAGAGAGCTACGAGCAGTACTTC. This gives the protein CASTQGLESYEQYF.

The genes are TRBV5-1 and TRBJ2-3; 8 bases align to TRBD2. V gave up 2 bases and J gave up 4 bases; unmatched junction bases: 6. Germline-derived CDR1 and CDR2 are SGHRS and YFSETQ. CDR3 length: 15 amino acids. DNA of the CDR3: TGCGCCAGCAGCTTAGCGGGAGTGGGCGCAGATACGCAGTATTTT. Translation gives CASSLAGVGADTQYF.

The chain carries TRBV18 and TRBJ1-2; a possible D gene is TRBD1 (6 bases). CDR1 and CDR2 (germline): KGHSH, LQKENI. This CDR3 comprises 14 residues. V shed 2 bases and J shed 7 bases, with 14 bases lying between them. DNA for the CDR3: TGTGCCAGCTCACCAGGAGTCAGGGGTGGTGGCTACACCTTC. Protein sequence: CASSPGVRGGGYTF.

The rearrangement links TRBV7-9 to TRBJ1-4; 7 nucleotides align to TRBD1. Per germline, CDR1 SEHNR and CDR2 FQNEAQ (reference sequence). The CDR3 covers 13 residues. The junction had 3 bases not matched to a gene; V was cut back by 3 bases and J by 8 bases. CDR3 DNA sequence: TGTGCCAGCAGCTTGCGACAGGGCGAAAAACTGTTTTTT. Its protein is CASSLRQGEKLFF.

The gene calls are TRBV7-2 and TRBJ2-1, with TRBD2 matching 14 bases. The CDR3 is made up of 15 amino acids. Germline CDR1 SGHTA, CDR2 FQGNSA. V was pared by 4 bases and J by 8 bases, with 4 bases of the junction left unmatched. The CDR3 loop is CASSSTSGGADEQFF. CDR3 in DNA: TGTGCCAGCAGCTCGACTAGCGGGGGGGCGGATGAGCAGTTCTTC.

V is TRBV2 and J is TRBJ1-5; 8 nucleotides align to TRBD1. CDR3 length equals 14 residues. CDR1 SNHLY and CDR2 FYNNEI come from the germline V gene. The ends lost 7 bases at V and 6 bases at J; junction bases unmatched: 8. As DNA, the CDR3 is TGTGCCAGCACTATGGACAGGGTGGGTCAGCCCCAGCATTTT. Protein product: CASTMDRVGQPQHF. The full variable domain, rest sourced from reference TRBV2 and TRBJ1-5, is EPEVTQTPSHQVTQMGQEVILRCVPISNHLYFYWYRQILGQKVEFLVSFYNNEISEKSEIFDDQFSVERPDGSNFTLKIRSTKLEDSAMYFCASTMDRVGQPQHFGDGTRLSIL.

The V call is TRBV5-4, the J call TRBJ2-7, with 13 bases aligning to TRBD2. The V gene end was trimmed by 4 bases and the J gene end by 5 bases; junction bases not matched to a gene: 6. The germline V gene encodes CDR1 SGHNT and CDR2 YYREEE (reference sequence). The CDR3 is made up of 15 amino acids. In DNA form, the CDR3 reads TGTGCCAGCAGCCCCCGGACTAGCGGGAGCAACGAGCAGTACTTC. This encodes CASSPRTSGSNEQYF.

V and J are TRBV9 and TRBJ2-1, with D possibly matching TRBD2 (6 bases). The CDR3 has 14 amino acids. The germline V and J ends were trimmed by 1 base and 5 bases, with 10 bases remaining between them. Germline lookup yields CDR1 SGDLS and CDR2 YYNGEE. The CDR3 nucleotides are TGTGCCAGCAGCGTATGGAGCGGGCACAATGAGCAGTTCTTC. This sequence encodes CASSVWSGHNEQFF.

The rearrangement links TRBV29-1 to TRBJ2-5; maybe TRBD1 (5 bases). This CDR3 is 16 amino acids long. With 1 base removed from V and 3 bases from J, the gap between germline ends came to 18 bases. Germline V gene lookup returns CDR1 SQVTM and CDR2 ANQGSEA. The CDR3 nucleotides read TGCAGCGTTGAAGGGACGAGGCAGGGTGGGGAAGAGACCCAGTACTTC. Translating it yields CSVEGTRQGGEETQYF.

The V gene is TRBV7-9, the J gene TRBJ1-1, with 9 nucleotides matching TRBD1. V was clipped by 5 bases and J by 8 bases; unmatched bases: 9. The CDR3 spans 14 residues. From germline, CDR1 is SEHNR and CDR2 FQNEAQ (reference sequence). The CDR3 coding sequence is TGTGCCAGCAGCGGAGGTGACAGGGGGAGGGAAGCTTTCTTT. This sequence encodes CASSGGDRGREAFF.

As DNA, the CDR3 is TGTGCCAGCAGTGGGGGACAGTCTTCTAACTATGGCTACACCTTC. Encoded protein: CASSGGQSSNYGYTF. V usage is TRBV6-2 or TRBV6-3 and J usage is TRBJ1-2; TRBD1 aligns across 7 bases. The CDR3 is 15 amino acids. From germline, CDR1 is MNHEY and CDR2 SVGEGT. The V and J ends lost 5 bases and 0 bases, in that order; junction bases with no gene match: 6.

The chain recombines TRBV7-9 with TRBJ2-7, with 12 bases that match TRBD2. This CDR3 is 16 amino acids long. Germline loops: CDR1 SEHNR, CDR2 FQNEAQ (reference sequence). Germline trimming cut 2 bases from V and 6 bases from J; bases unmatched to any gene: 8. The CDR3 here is CASSLPLGLAGTEQYF. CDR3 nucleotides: TGTGCCAGCAGCTTACCCTTGGGACTAGCGGGTACCGAGCAGTACTTC.

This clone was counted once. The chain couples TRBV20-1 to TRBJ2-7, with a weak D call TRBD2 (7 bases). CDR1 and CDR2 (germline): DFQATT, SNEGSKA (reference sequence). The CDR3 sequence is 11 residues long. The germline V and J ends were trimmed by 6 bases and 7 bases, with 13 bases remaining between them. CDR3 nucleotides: TGCAGTGCCCGGGGGGCGGGGGAGCAGTACTTC. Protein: CSARGAGEQYF.

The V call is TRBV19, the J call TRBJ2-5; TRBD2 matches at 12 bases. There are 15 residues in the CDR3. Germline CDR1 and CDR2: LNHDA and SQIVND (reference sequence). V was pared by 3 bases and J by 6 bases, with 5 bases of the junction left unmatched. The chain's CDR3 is CASSIYTSGRKTQYF. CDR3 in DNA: TGTGCCAGTAGTATCTACACTAGCGGGAGGAAGACCCAGTACTTC.